These 26 T cell receptor beta chains share one sample of origin, sequenced in a study of control samples from healthy donors and cancer patients. Sequencing was performed with immunoSEQ multiplex PCR; in TCRdb, only in-frame clones are kept and a portion is missing. The table records some 76,000 clones, 75% to 90% of them present only once. Sequencing was done on a sample of PBMCs. The source is a woman aged 50 to 65 with colorectal cancer.

This rearrangement joins TRBV20-1 to TRBJ2-5; D is undetermined. From germline, CDR1 is DFQATT and CDR2 SNEGSKA (reference sequence). V was shortened by 0 bases and J by 2 bases, with 1 base between the two germline ends. CDR3 size: 11 residues. The CDR3 loop reads CSARDQETQYF. CDR3 nucleotides: TGCAGTGCTAGAGATCAAGAGACCCAGTACTTC.

The chain combines TRBV30 with TRBJ1-5; TRBD1 agrees at 7 bases. This CDR3 contains 13 residues. The germline V gene encodes CDR1 GTSNPN and CDR2 SVGIG (reference sequence). The V gene end was trimmed by 2 bases and the J gene end by 7 bases; junction bases not matched to a gene: 5. CDR3 amino acids: CAWSLQGRQPQHF. The CDR3 DNA reads TGTGCCTGGAGTTTACAGGGGCGACAGCCCCAGCATTTT. Full variable domain (outside the CDR3, taken from reference TRBV30 and TRBJ1-5): SQTIHQWPATLVQPVGSPLSLECTVEGTSNPNLYWYRQAAGRGLQLLFYSVGIGQISSEVPQNLSASRPQDRQFILSSKKLLLSDSGFYLCAWSLQGRQPQHFGDGTRLSIL.

The chain has TRBV28 and TRBJ1-2, with D hard to call. Germline CDR1 is MDHEN and CDR2 is SYDVKM. The V gene lost 3 bases and the J gene lost 4 bases, with 12 bases spanning the gap. The CDR3 has 14 amino acids. The CDR3 DNA follows: TGTGCCAGCAGTTTGAATCAGGTCCTCTATGGCTACACCTTC. It codes for CASSLNQVLYGYTF.

The sample holds one count of this clone. The chain joins TRBV7-2 to TRBJ1-1; D is unclear. V lost 4 bases, J lost 4 bases, and 7 bases lay in between. CDR3 length equals 12 residues. CDR1 and CDR2 (germline): SGHTA, FQGNSA. Here the CDR3 DNA reads TGTGCCAGCAGCTCACAAATCACTGAAGCTTTCTTT. This translates into CASSSQITEAFF.

This chain links TRBV5-1 with TRBJ1-2, with 7 bases that match TRBD1. The CDR3 consists of 13 residues. Germline V gene data show CDR1 as SGHRS and CDR2 as YFSETQ. The J segment lost 4 bases and the V segment lost 6 bases, leaving 6 bases of the junction unmatched. The CDR3: CASTRTGSYGYTF. The CDR3 DNA sequence: TGCGCCAGCACGAGGACAGGATCCTATGGCTACACCTTC.

This chain links TRBV6-6 with TRBJ2-7, with D unclear. V was shortened by 6 bases and J by 6 bases, with 15 bases between the two germline ends. CDR3 length equals 13 residues. Germline CDR1 reads MNHNY; CDR2 reads SVGAGI (reference sequence). CDR3 loop: CASSHSFLSEQYV. The CDR3 nucleotides read TGTGCCAGCAGCCACAGTTTTTTGTCCGAGCAGTACGTC.

This chain uses TRBV6-1 with TRBJ1-2; 7 bases align to TRBD1. V dropped 2 bases and J dropped 1; count of bases not matched to a gene: 7. The CDR3 runs to 16 residues. In germline, CDR1 is MNHNS, CDR2 SASEGT. The CDR3 region has the DNA TGTGCCAGCAGTGAAAGGGGGGACAGCTTTAACTATGGCTACACCTTC. This codes for CASSERGDSFNYGYTF.

The J gene is TRBJ2-7, the V gene TRBV19, with TRBD2 matching over 10 bases. The trim removed 4 bases at V and 0 bases at J, leaving 6 bases unmatched. Germline-derived CDR1 and CDR2 are LNHDA and SQIVND (reference sequence). The CDR3 is 16 residues long. CDR3 amino acids: CASSNEASGGSYEQYV. Written as DNA, the CDR3 is TGTGCCAGTAGTAATGAGGCTAGCGGGGGCTCCTACGAGCAGTACGTC.

This chain links TRBV12-5 with TRBJ2-2; D not certain. Germline assignment: CDR1 LGHNT and CDR2 FRNRAP. The CDR3 extends over 13 amino acids. The ends were cut back, 0 bases at V and 14 bases at J, with 13 bases in the middle. The chain's CDR3 is CASGLVTVTGLFF. CDR3 DNA sequence: TGTGCTAGTGGTTTGGTAACCGTTACCGGACTGTTTTTT.

The V call is TRBV5-5, the J call TRBJ1-5; the D gene is possibly TRBD1 (5 bases). This CDR3 spans 16 amino acids. With 2 bases removed from V and 2 bases from J, the gap between germline ends came to 14 bases. CDR1 and CDR2 from the germline V gene are SGHKS and YYEKEE (reference sequence). The CDR3 sequence: CASSLEAGRGNQPQHF. For the CDR3, the DNA is TGTGCCAGCAGCTTAGAGGCGGGCAGGGGCAATCAGCCCCAGCATTTT.

CDR3 DNA: TGCGCCAGCAGCCAAGGCACTGAAGCTTTCTTT. Amino acid sequence: CASSQGTEAFF. The genes are TRBV4-3 and TRBJ1-1; no reliable D call. Looked up from germline, CDR1 is LGHNA and CDR2 is YSLEER. Trimming removed 1 base from V and 4 bases from J, with 1 base in between. The length of the CDR3 is 11 residues.

The chain combines TRBV7-2 with TRBJ2-1; 8 nucleotides agree with TRBD2. The V gene's germline CDR1 is SGHTA and CDR2 FQGNSA. The trim removed 5 bases at V and 4 bases at J, leaving 4 bases unmatched. The CDR3 loop spans 14 amino acids. In DNA, the CDR3 is TGTGCCAGCAGCCGGTCTAGCGGGTACAATGAGCAGTTCTTC. It yields the protein CASSRSSGYNEQFF.

V usage is TRBV5-8 and J usage is TRBJ1-6, with D perhaps TRBD1 (5 bases). CDR3 size: 12 residues. From germline, CDR1 is SGHTS and CDR2 YDEGEE. The V and J ends lost 4 bases and 10 bases respectively, with 9 bases between them. The CDR3 DNA reads as TGTGCCAGCAGCCTTCAGGGATCACCCCTCCACTTT. It encodes CASSLQGSPLHF.

This chain joins TRBV10-3 and TRBJ2-2; the D gene is possibly TRBD1 (5 bases). CDR3 length equals 16 residues. CDR1 ENHRY and CDR2 SYGVKD come from the germline V gene. Between the trimmed V and J ends, which lost 0 bases and 1 base, there was a span of 9 bases. Here the CDR3 reads CAISESVRENTGELFF. The CDR3 nucleotides read TGTGCCATCAGTGAGTCGGTCAGGGAGAACACCGGGGAGCTGTTTTTT.

V is TRBV2 and J is TRBJ2-5, with 13 nucleotides matching TRBD2. Trimming cost V 6 bases and J 1 base; bases outside gene matches: 2. The length of the CDR3 is 15 residues. Germline CDR1 is SNHLY and CDR2 is FYNNEI. For the CDR3, the DNA is TGTGCCAGCAGGGGACTAGCGGGGATCCAAGAGACCCAGTACTTC. It yields the protein CASRGLAGIQETQYF.

This chain connects TRBV6-5 to TRBJ1-2; no clear D gene. V lost 6 bases to trimming and J lost 3 bases, with 2 bases between them. The germline V gene encodes CDR1 MNHEY and CDR2 SVGAGI. The CDR3 is made up of 10 amino acids. This CDR3 reads CASRDYGYTF. Here the CDR3 DNA reads TGTGCCAGCAGAGACTATGGCTACACCTTC.

This clone was seen a handful of times. J is TRBJ1-5 and V is TRBV3-1 (or the pseudogene TRBV3-2), with D possibly matching TRBD1 (5 bases). CDR1 is LGHDT and CDR2 is YNNKEL in the germline V gene (reference sequence). The CDR3 totals 14 residues. Trimming took off 3 bases at V and 5 bases at J, with 11 bases between the two ends. CDR3 sequence: CASSQTDTDQPQHF. In nucleotides, the CDR3 is TGTGCCAGCAGCCAGACGGACACCGATCAGCCCCAGCATTTT.

The chain uses TRBV28 and TRBJ2-1, with TRBD1 matching 9 bases. J was trimmed by 3 bases and V by 8 bases; bases with no gene match: 5. CDR3 length equals 14 residues. The germline gives CDR1 MDHEN, CDR2 SYDVKM. The CDR3 reads CASSGTGFYNEQFF. In DNA, the CDR3 is TGTGCCAGCTCCGGGACAGGGTTCTACAATGAGCAGTTCTTC.

The rearrangement uses TRBV7-2 and TRBJ2-2; maybe TRBD2 (5 bases). Trimming cost V 3 bases and J 6 bases, with 8 bases left between them. The germline CDR1 and CDR2 sequences are SGHTA and FQGNSA. The CDR3 has 13 residues. The DNA of the CDR3 is TGTGCCAGCAGCTTCTGGGAGTCCGGGGAGCTGTTTTTT. The encoded protein is CASSFWESGELFF.

V gene TRBV7-2 combines with J gene TRBJ1-1, with D maybe TRBD1 (6 bases). The V and J ends lost 5 bases and 5 bases respectively, with 15 bases between them. CDR3 size: 14 residues. From germline, CDR1 is SGHTA and CDR2 FQGNSA. CDR3: CASSPSTGWTEAFF. The CDR3 nucleotides read TGTGCCAGCAGCCCCAGCACAGGGTGGACTGAAGCTTTCTTT.

The V call is TRBV10-3, the J call TRBJ1-5; 7 bases align to TRBD1. Germline V gives CDR1 ENHRY, CDR2 SYGVKD. The ends lost 8 bases at V and 6 bases at J; junction bases unmatched: 1. The CDR3 spans 11 residues. CDR3 nucleotide sequence: TGTGCCATCGACAGGGCTCAGCCCCAGCATTTT. Translating gives CAIDRAQPQHF.

The chain carries TRBV7-2 and TRBJ1-2; the D gene is possibly TRBD1 (5 bases). Trimming removed 3 bases from V and 4 bases from J, with 9 bases in between. Germline V gene lookup returns CDR1 SGHTA and CDR2 FQGNSA. This CDR3 spans 13 amino acids. The CDR3 DNA reads as TGTGCCAGCAGCTTCGACAGAGTCTATGGCTACACCTTC. Residues: CASSFDRVYGYTF.

The V gene is TRBV10-1, the J gene TRBJ2-7; weak D call: TRBD1 (6 bases). The CDR3 spans 15 residues. V dropped 3 bases and J dropped 0 bases, with 12 bases sitting between them. CDR1 WNHNN and CDR2 SYGVQD come from the germline V gene (reference sequence). CDR3 in DNA: TGCGCCAGCAGTGATCAGGGGCCAAGCTCCTACGAGCAGTACGTC. Encoded protein: CASSDQGPSSYEQYV.

About this clone: The same CDR3 can be traced to other DNA sequences in this sample. The chain employs TRBV11-3 and TRBJ2-5; a weak D match, TRBD2 (5 bases). The CDR3 is 13 amino acids. V lost 1 base and J lost 5, with 8 bases in between. Germline values: CDR1 SGHNT, CDR2 YENEEA. The CDR3 reads CASSLGERETQYF. CDR3 sequence (DNA): TGTGCCAGCAGCTTAGGAGAGCGGGAGACCCAGTACTTC.

Notes on this clone: Other DNA sequences in the same sample also yield this CDR3. The chain's CDR3 is CSASRAGRGYTF. The CDR3 nucleotides read TGCAGTGCTAGTAGGGCGGGTCGGGGCTACACCTTC. The chain couples TRBV20-1 to TRBJ1-2; D remains unclear. V dropped 3 bases and J dropped 8 bases, with 13 bases sitting between them. This CDR3 has 12 residues. Germline CDR1 reads DFQATT; CDR2 reads SNEGSKA (reference sequence).

This clone appeared a single time. The chain recombines TRBV4-3 with TRBJ2-7, with TRBD1 as a possible D gene (5 bases). Germline loops: CDR1 LGHNA, CDR2 YSLEER. CDR3 length: 16 amino acids. Trimming took 0 bases from V and 1 from J, leaving 13 bases between them. CDR3 residues: CASSQEGPTRSYEQYV. As DNA, the CDR3 is TGCGCCAGCAGCCAAGAGGGGCCAACAAGATCCTACGAGCAGTACGTC.